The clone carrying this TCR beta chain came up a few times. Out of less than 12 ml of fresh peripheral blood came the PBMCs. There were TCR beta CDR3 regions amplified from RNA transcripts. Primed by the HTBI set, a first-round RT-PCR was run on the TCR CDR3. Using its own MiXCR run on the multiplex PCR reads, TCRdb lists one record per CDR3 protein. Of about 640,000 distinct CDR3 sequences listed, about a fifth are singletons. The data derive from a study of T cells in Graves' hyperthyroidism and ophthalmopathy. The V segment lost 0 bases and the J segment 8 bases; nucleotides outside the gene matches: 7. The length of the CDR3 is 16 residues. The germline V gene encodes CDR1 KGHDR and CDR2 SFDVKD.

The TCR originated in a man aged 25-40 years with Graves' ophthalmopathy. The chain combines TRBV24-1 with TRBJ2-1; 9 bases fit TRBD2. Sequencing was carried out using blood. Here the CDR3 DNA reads TGTGCCACCAGTGATTTGGGCGCGGGAGGGCGGGATGAGCAGTTCTTC. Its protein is CATSDLGAGGRDEQFF.